These 12 T cell receptor beta chains came from one sample sequenced in a study of blood T cell repertoires in COVID-19. Using immunoSEQ multiplex PCR, the repertoire was profiled, and TCRdb retains in-frame clones only, with some absent. The sample lists about 380,000 clones, more than 75% occurring once. The sample comprised PBMCs or T cells enriched from blood (not recorded which). These receptors all come from a woman younger than 35 who had recovered from COVID-19.

This clone appeared once. V usage is TRBV6-5 and J usage is TRBJ1-1, with 7 nucleotides matching TRBD1. V dropped 8 bases and J dropped 4; count of bases not matched to a gene: 10. The CDR3 is 14 residues long. Germline assignment: CDR1 MNHEY and CDR2 SVGAGI. CDR3 loop: CASGGKGQLTEAFF. The CDR3 region has the DNA TGTGCCAGCGGGGGGAAGGGACAGCTCACTGAAGCTTTCTTT.

In DNA, the CDR3 is TGTGCCAGCAGCCAATGGAGGGAAGCTTTCTTT. This codes for CASSQWREAFF. This chain joins TRBV3-1 (or the pseudogene TRBV3-2) and TRBJ1-1; the D is unclear. In germline, CDR1 is LGHDT, CDR2 YNNKEL (reference sequence). V was trimmed by 2 bases and J by 8 bases, leaving 6 bases between them. CDR3 length: 11 amino acids.

This chain connects TRBV5-1 to TRBJ2-5; tentative D call: TRBD1 (6 bases). The germline V gene has CDR1 SGHRS and CDR2 YFSETQ. This CDR3 spans 16 amino acids. Trimming pared 3 bases from V and 2 bases from J, leaving 17 bases between. This chain's CDR3 is CASSWPARDTQETQYF. CDR3 coding DNA: TGCGCCAGCAGCTGGCCGGCAAGGGACACACAAGAGACCCAGTACTTC.

V gene TRBV15 combines with J gene TRBJ2-3; 10 bases line up with TRBD2. In germline, CDR1 is LNHNV, CDR2 YYDKDF (reference sequence). The CDR3 covers 15 residues. Losses at the gene ends were 2 bases for V and 6 bases for J; bases not matched to a gene: 5. CDR3 region: CATSRRSGGVDTQYF. The CDR3 region has the DNA TGTGCCACCAGCAGAAGGAGCGGGGGGGTTGATACGCAGTATTTT.

This clone was recorded once. The chain recombines TRBV5-4 with TRBJ2-1, with D perhaps matching TRBD2 (6 bases). The CDR3 is 11 residues long. Germline values: CDR1 SGHNT, CDR2 YYREEE (reference sequence). Trimming took 3 bases from V and 9 from J, leaving 7 bases between them. CDR3 in amino acids: CASSSGGEQFF. The DNA for the CDR3 is TGTGCCAGCAGCTCCGGGGGTGAGCAGTTCTTC.

This CDR3 reads CAWNRVGTNEKLFF. The CDR3 DNA sequence: TGTGCCTGGAACCGGGTTGGGACTAATGAAAAACTGTTTTTT. The chain recombines TRBV30 with TRBJ1-4; unclear D gene. Trimming removed 4 bases from V and 2 bases from J, with 11 bases in between. Per germline, CDR1 GTSNPN and CDR2 SVGIG (reference sequence). The CDR3 runs 14 residues.

The chain has TRBV15 and TRBJ1-2; TRBD1 aligns across 12 bases. J was trimmed by 3 bases and V by 2 bases; bases with no gene match: 10. CDR1 and CDR2 from the germline V gene are LNHNV and YYDKDF (reference sequence). CDR3 length: 18 amino acids. The CDR3 DNA is TGTGCCACCAGCAGACCCGGGTGGGGACAGGGGGCGTACTATGGCTACACCTTC. It yields the protein CATSRPGWGQGAYYGYTF. Filled out from reference TRBV15 and TRBJ1-2, the complete variable domain reads DAMVIQNPRYQVTQFGKPVTLSCSQTLNHNVMYWYQQKSSQAPKLLFHYYDKDFNNEADTPDNFQSRRPNTSFCFLDIRSPGLGDTAMYLCATSRPGWGQGAYYGYTFGSGTRLTVV.

V is TRBV15 and J is TRBJ1-5; 7 bases fit TRBD1. Trimming took 1 base from V and 3 from J; bases not matched to a gene: 12. The CDR3 runs 18 residues. The germline V gene encodes CDR1 LNHNV and CDR2 YYDKDF (reference sequence). CDR3 sequence (DNA): TGTGCCACCAGCAGAGTGGACAGGAGCCTTTCCATCAATCAGCCCCAGCATTTT. The encoded protein is CATSRVDRSLSINQPQHF.

The chain recombines TRBV11-2 with TRBJ2-2; no reliable D call. Trimming pared 4 bases from V and 5 bases from J, leaving 5 bases between. Germline CDR1 SGHAT, CDR2 FQNNGV. This CDR3 comprises 12 residues. The CDR3 spells CASSSRTGELFF. CDR3 bases: TGTGCCAGCAGCTCCAGGACCGGGGAGCTGTTTTTT.

This clone occurred once. Distinct nucleotide sequences in the sample also encode this CDR3. The CDR3 coding sequence is TGTGCCAGCAGCTTAGTTATGAACACTGAAGCTTTCTTT. As protein: CASSLVMNTEAFF. The chain recombines TRBV7-9 with TRBJ1-1; no reliable D call. This CDR3 spans 13 amino acids. V dropped 1 base and J dropped 0 bases, with 3 bases sitting between them. Looked up from germline, CDR1 is SEHNR and CDR2 is FQNEAQ (reference sequence).

The rearrangement links TRBV27 to TRBJ1-4; unclear D gene. V was clipped by 6 bases and J by 4 bases, with 21 bases between them. The germline CDR1 and CDR2 sequences are MNHEY and SMNVEV (reference sequence). This CDR3 is 17 amino acids long. CDR3 region: CASSPTPWENLNEKLFF. In nucleotides, the CDR3 is TGTGCCAGCAGCCCCACACCCTGGGAGAACCTTAATGAAAAACTGTTTTTT.

CDR3 protein: CASSGAGAFSYEQYF. CDR3 coding DNA: TGTGCCAGCAGCGGAGCGGGGGCGTTCTCCTACGAGCAGTACTTC. The chain combines TRBV9 with TRBJ2-7; 8 bases map to TRBD2. The ends lost 3 bases at V and 0 bases at J; junction bases unmatched: 5. The CDR3 has 15 residues. The germline CDR1 and CDR2 sequences are SGDLS and YYNGEE. The full variable domain, completed using reference TRBV9 and TRBJ2-7, is DSGVTQTPKHLITATGQRVTLRCSPRSGDLSVYWYQQSLDQGLQFLIQYYNGEERAKGNILERFSAQQFPDLHSELNLSSLELGDSALYFCASSGAGAFSYEQYFGPGTRLTVT.